This T cell receptor (beta chain) was observed in a study of blood T cells in healthy people across ages. Study-wide background: There was about one barcoded beta molecule captured by template switching per two T cells.

In its sample, this clonotype was seen a few times. V trimming: 4 bases; J trimming: 2 bases; junction bases outside the gene matches: 6. This CDR3 spans 16 amino acids. Germline V CDR1 and CDR2: MGHRA, YSYEKL. Primed by a sample-barcoded 5' primer and a J-beta primer mix, a second PCR proceeded for 7 to 11 cycles. A single record per CDR3 protein comes from TCRdb applying MiXCR to the 5' RACE reads. The sample lists over 950,000 distinct CDR3 sequences, roughly 51% seen once, with about a fifth in the top ten. This clonotype was obtained from a woman aged 60-70 years in good health. Source material: blood. The gene calls are TRBV4-1 and TRBJ2-1; 9 bases are a match to TRBD1. This CDR3 is CASSRAGTGTYNEQFF. CDR3 nucleotides: TGCGCCAGCAGCCGCGCCGGGACAGGGACCTACAATGAGCAGTTCTTC.